These T cell receptor beta chains were read from a single sample in a study of blood T cell repertoires in COVID-19. Here immunoSEQ multiplex PCR was the method, and the copy in TCRdb shows in-frame clones only, minus some. The data contain some 300,000 clones, 70% to 90% of them singletons. The material sequenced was peripheral blood. The receptor set was obtained from a woman in her 70s with COVID-19, enrolled during active disease. Each CDR3 is given with its conserved first and last residue. D genes are given only for firm matches. Part of the rows lack a size; the others show once, few, many or a class for expanded clones.

TRBD1	TRBV6-2/TRBV6-3	TRBJ1-1	.	CASTYRDRVREAFF	TGTGCCAGCACTTACCGGGACAGGGTTCGGGAAGCTTTCTTT
.	TRBV24-1	TRBJ2-7	.	CATSDTYEQYF	TGTGCCACCAGTGACACCTACGAGCAGTACTTC
.	TRBV30	TRBJ1-4	.	CAWGGGFATNEKLFF	TGTGCCTGGGGCGGGGGGTTTGCAACTAATGAAAAACTGTTTTTT
TRBD1	TRBV29-1	TRBJ2-2	.	CSVIRQGTGELFF	TGCAGCGTTATCCGACAGGGAACCGGGGAGCTGTTTTTT
TRBD1	TRBV6-5	TRBJ1-1	.	CASHRGGNTEAFF	TGTGCCTCACACAGGGGGGGGAACACTGAAGCTTTCTTT
.	TRBV28	TRBJ2-2	.	CASSPLTGELFF	TGTGCCAGCAGCCCACTCACCGGGGAGCTGTTTTTT
.	TRBV5-6	TRBJ1-1	.	CASSLRGNEAFF	TGTGCCAGCAGCTTAAGGGGGAATGAAGCTTTCTTT
.	TRBV5-6	TRBJ1-2	.	CASSLGQQYGYTF	TGTGCCAGCAGCTTGGGGCAACAATATGGCTACACCTTC
.	TRBV2	TRBJ1-2	.	CASSPVAGVRNYGYTF	TGTGCCAGCAGTCCAGTCGCCGGGGTTCGAAACTATGGCTACACCTTC
.	TRBV10-3	TRBJ2-4	.	CAISDIREAKNIQYF	TGTGCCATCAGCGACATCAGGGAAGCCAAAAACATTCAGTACTTC
TRBD2	TRBV5-6	TRBJ2-3	once	CASSLETSGGWNTQYF	TGTGCCAGCAGCTTGGAAACTAGCGGGGGGTGGAATACGCAGTATTTT
TRBD2	TRBV5-6	TRBJ2-1	.	CASSLGLAGNNEQFF	TGTGCCAGCAGCTTGGGTCTAGCGGGGAACAATGAGCAGTTCTTC
TRBD1	TRBV12-3/TRBV12-4	TRBJ1-2	.	CASSLGQGYGYTF	TGTGCCAGCAGCCTCGGACAGGGTTATGGCTACACCTTC
TRBD2	TRBV27	TRBJ2-7	.	CASSSFWRGSSYEQYF	TGTGCCAGCAGTTCCTTTTGGCGGGGGAGCTCCTACGAGCAGTACTTC
.	TRBV9	TRBJ1-4	.	CASSASGTLNEKLFF	TGTGCCAGCAGCGCCTCAGGAACACTTAATGAAAAACTGTTTTTT
.	TRBV9	TRBJ1-2	.	CASSPAGARGYTF	TGTGCCAGCAGCCCGGCAGGGGCAAGGGGCTACACCTTC
.	TRBV4-1	TRBJ1-5	.	CASSQVPRGNQPQHF	TGCGCCAGCAGCCAAGTCCCCCGGGGTAATCAGCCCCAGCATTTT
TRBD2	TRBV5-4	TRBJ2-3	.	CASSQGLADRNTQYF	TGTGCCAGCAGCCAGGGACTAGCGGATCGAAATACGCAGTATTTT
.	TRBV5-1	TRBJ1-1	.	CASSLVAGNTEAFF	TGCGCCAGCAGCTTGGTGGCGGGTAACACTGAAGCTTTCTTT
.	TRBV5-1	TRBJ2-7	.	CASSLLGDYEQYF	TGCGCCAGCAGCTTGTTAGGGGACTACGAGCAGTACTTC
.	TRBV19	TRBJ1-2	.	CARLLRTPANYGYTF	TGTGCCAGATTACTGAGGACACCGGCTAACTATGGCTACACCTTC
.	TRBV7-9	TRBJ1-6	many	CASSSGTAGALHF	TGTGCCAGCAGCTCTGGGACGGCGGGGGCCCTCCACTTT
.	TRBV7-2	TRBJ2-2	.	CASRQGFTGELFF	TGTGCCAGCAGGCAGGGGTTCACCGGGGAGCTGTTTTTT
.	TRBV11-2	TRBJ2-1	.	CASSLVGSEQFF	TGTGCCAGCAGCTTAGTCGGGAGTGAGCAGTTCTTC
TRBD1	TRBV19	TRBJ2-7	.	CASAVRTGREQYF	TGTGCCAGTGCAGTTCGGACAGGGCGTGAGCAGTACTTC
.	TRBV30	TRBJ2-7	.	CACSTAYEQYF	TGTGCCTGCTCGACAGCCTACGAGCAGTACTTC
TRBD2	TRBV7-3	TRBJ2-3	.	CASSYRPVAGGDTDTQYF	TGTGCCAGCAGCTACCGACCCGTAGCGGGGGGGGACACAGATACGCAGTATTTT
.	TRBV2	TRBJ1-1	few	CASSVYREAFF	TGTGCCAGCAGTGTGTATCGGGAAGCTTTCTTT
.	TRBV6-6	TRBJ1-5	.	CASSPGRGNQPQHF	TGTGCCAGCAGCCCAGGCCGGGGGAATCAGCCCCAGCATTTT
TRBD2	TRBV3-1/TRBV3-2	TRBJ2-5	.	CASSQLWRGEETQYF	TGTGCCAGCAGCCAACTTTGGCGGGGGGAAGAGACCCAGTACTTC
TRBD1	TRBV20-1	TRBJ2-3	.	CSAEGATQYF	TGCAGTGCAGAGGGGGCAACGCAGTATTTT
TRBD1	TRBV4-1	TRBJ2-7	.	CASSQQGAPAYEQYF	TGCGCCAGCAGCCAACAGGGGGCCCCGGCCTACGAGCAGTACTTC
.	TRBV6-6	TRBJ2-7	.	CASSRVEKNEQYF	TGTGCCAGCAGCCGAGTAGAGAAAAACGAGCAGTACTTC
.	TRBV24-1	TRBJ1-2	.	CATRAEGAWGYTF	TGTGCCACCAGGGCTGAGGGAGCTTGGGGCTACACCTTC
.	TRBV18	TRBJ2-7	.	CASSADRLYEQYF	TGTGCCAGCTCAGCTGACAGACTCTACGAGCAGTACTTC
TRBD2	TRBV9	TRBJ2-1	.	CASSNSGGEYNEQFF	TGTGCCAGCAGCAATAGCGGGGGGGAGTACAATGAGCAGTTCTTC
TRBD1	TRBV7-3	TRBJ1-2	.	CASSLTRQGQGGYTF	TGTGCCAGCAGCTTAACGAGACAGGGCCAAGGGGGCTACACCTTC
.	TRBV11-2	TRBJ1-2	.	CASSLGNGYTF	TGTGCCAGCAGCTTAGGTAATGGCTACACCTTC
TRBD1	TRBV7-2	TRBJ2-7	.	CASSLGTGRYEQYF	TGTGCCAGCAGCTTGGGGACAGGGAGATACGAGCAGTACTTC
TRBD2	TRBV19	TRBJ2-5	.	CASSTRGGSSGGLQETQYF	TGTGCCAGTAGTACCAGGGGAGGCTCTAGCGGGGGTTTACAAGAGACCCAGTACTTC
TRBD2	TRBV9	TRBJ2-3	.	CASSPILAGGDTQYF	TGTGCCAGCAGCCCGATACTAGCGGGGGGGGATACGCAGTATTTT
.	TRBV28	TRBJ2-5	.	CASSFRVWETQYF	TGTGCCAGCAGTTTCAGGGTTTGGGAGACCCAGTACTTC
.	TRBV19	TRBJ1-6	.	CASTDWTVDNSPLHF	TGTGCCAGTACTGATTGGACAGTAGATAATTCACCCCTCCACTTT
.	TRBV4-1	TRBJ2-7	.	CASSQDRYYEQYF	TGCGCCAGCAGCCAAGACAGATACTACGAGCAGTACTTC
.	TRBV7-2	TRBJ1-3	.	CASSQRGPSGNTIYF	TGTGCCAGCAGCCAGAGAGGGCCCTCTGGAAACACCATATATTTT
TRBD2	TRBV4-3	TRBJ2-1	.	CASSQDDPRGLGRNEQFF	TGCGCCAGCAGCCAAGACGACCCCCGGGGCCTCGGGAGGAATGAGCAGTTCTTC
TRBD2	TRBV7-2	TRBJ2-7	.	CASSSTSGGTYEQYF	TGTGCCAGCAGCTCGACTAGCGGGGGGACCTACGAGCAGTACTTC
.	TRBV19	TRBJ1-1	.	CASSTPTVKNTEAFF	TGTGCCAGTAGTACCCCTACGGTTAAGAACACTGAAGCTTTCTTT
.	TRBV5-8	TRBJ1-4	few	CASSLIGQGEKLFF	TGTGCCAGCAGCTTGATCGGCCAGGGGGAAAAACTGTTTTTT
.	TRBV25-1	TRBJ1-3	.	CASSVTGSSGNTIYF	TGTGCCAGCAGTGTCACAGGGTCATCTGGAAACACCATATATTTT
.	TRBV7-7	TRBJ2-7	.	CASSLGVSSYEQYF	TGTGCCAGCAGCTTAGGGGTTAGCTCATACGAGCAGTACTTC
.	TRBV27	TRBJ2-3	.	CATLPLSTDTQYF	TGTGCCACCCTTCCTCTGAGCACAGATACGCAGTATTTT
TRBD1	TRBV7-9	TRBJ1-4	.	CASSLGTGQANEKLFF	TGTGCCAGCAGCTTAGGGACAGGGCAGGCTAATGAAAAACTGTTTTTT
TRBD1	TRBV6-5	TRBJ1-6	.	CASSWDRGSSPLHF	TGTGCCAGCAGTTGGGACAGGGGGTCTTCACCCCTCCACTTT
TRBD2	TRBV9	TRBJ2-1	.	CASGVGTSPYNEQFF	TGTGCCAGTGGAGTTGGGACTAGCCCCTACAATGAGCAGTTCTTC
TRBD2	TRBV2	TRBJ2-1	.	CASAKEGLAGGNEQFF	TGTGCCAGCGCAAAAGAGGGACTAGCGGGAGGCAATGAGCAGTTCTTC
TRBD1	TRBV10-3	TRBJ2-5	.	CAIKSTGEETQYF	TGTGCCATCAAGTCCACAGGGGAGGAGACCCAGTACTTC